This T cell receptor beta chain was found in a study of blood T cell repertoires in COVID-19. Overall study: The United States, Italy and Spain provided the acute and convalescent COVID-19 samples.

The CDR3 loop spans 16 amino acids. Germline values: CDR1 SGHTA, CDR2 FQGNSA. Trimming removed 1 base from V and 4 bases from J, with 14 bases in between. In the study's own analysis: Amplification from reference gene primers served as the basis for estimated nucleated cell counts. TCRdb keeps only in-frame clones here, not all; method: immunoSEQ multiplex PCR. The V and J calls and clone size were taken over from that table, and D and trimming were inferred from the DNA. The table records fewer than 350,000 clones, 85% to 90% of them present only once. The sequenced sample consisted of PBMCs or T cells enriched from blood (not recorded which). The receptor's source is a woman aged 18-30 years with acute COVID-19. The chain has TRBV7-2 and TRBJ2-1, with D perhaps matching TRBD2 (7 bases). CDR3 DNA sequence: TGTGCCAGCAGCTTAGAGGGGGGGCCTTGGTACAATGAGCAGTTCTTC. It is translated as CASSLEGGPWYNEQFF.